Sequencing of this T cell receptor (beta chain) was carried out in a study of cytomegalovirus exposure and HLA in healthy donors. General study findings and limits: As was reported, the classifier diagnosed cytomegalovirus status with high specificity and sensitivity.

Primers: 60 Vbeta forward and 13 Jbeta reverse. Using immunoSEQ multiplex PCR, the repertoire was profiled, and TCRdb retains in-frame clones only, with some absent. This table holds fewer than 150,000 clones, around 76% found once. The V gene lost 1 base and the J gene lost 4 bases, with 3 bases spanning the gap. CDR1 SGHDT and CDR2 YYEEEE come from the germline V gene. This CDR3 is built from 12 residues. While unrecorded immune exposures were likely, the donors were nominally healthy when sampled. There are a few counts of this clone. Its antigen remains unidentified. V is TRBV5-6 and J is TRBJ1-5; no definite D call. The material sequenced was PBMCs. The receptor comes from a male donor in good health and CMV-seronegative. The CDR3 nucleotides read TGTGCCAGCAGCTTGCGGAATCAGCCCCAGCATTTT. This sequence encodes CASSLRNQPQHF.